This TCR beta chain was documented in a study of blood T cell repertoires in COVID-19. Study at large: Sources were T cells, B-cell-depleted T cells, or PBMCs; the material itself was cDNA or gDNA.

The CDR3 sequence is 16 residues long. Germline loops: CDR1 SGHRS, CDR2 YFSETQ. V was pared by 6 bases and J by 7 bases, with 13 bases of the junction left unmatched. Assay used: immunoSEQ multiplex PCR; TCRdb lists only in-frame clones, some missing. This table has roughly 160,000 clones, about 90% appearing once. Recruits, aged roughly 18 to 100 years, lived in 20 to 30 US areas. Cohorts were assigned according to the clinical history that participants reported. Cohort 3 recovery required two negative PCRs, clearance, or symptom resolution. The sample comprised PBMCs or T cells enriched from blood (not recorded which). J is TRBJ2-1 and V is TRBV5-1; 10 bases fit TRBD2. This TCR was recovered from a woman between 45 and 60 years old who had recovered from COVID-19. The CDR3 is CASNPTSGMPGNEQFF. The CDR3 region has the DNA TGCGCCAGCAATCCAACTAGCGGGATGCCTGGTAATGAGCAGTTCTTC.